By sample fraction, the clone carrying this T cell receptor gamma chain is large. Its target is not known. The data stem from a study of intestinal T cells in coeliac disease. The overall study: Controls in the TRG cohort averaged approximately 55 years, coeliac patients around 15.

Under 13 formalin-fixed paraffin-embedded scrolls, each 5 µm thick, supplied each case's genomic DNA. TRG repertoires were amplified with LymphoTrack primers from 150 to 250 ng of biopsy DNA. TCRdb re-called the multiplex PCR reads through CATT. The sample lists hundreds of gamma-chain clones, about 40% seen once, with roughly 15% in the top ten. Study-wide findings and caveats: TRG clustering correctly classified 51 of 54 biopsies (about 94%). Degraded FFPE DNA template probably caused partial TCR sequence loss per sample. Splitting by age did not yield significant classification despite group age differences.

The sequence came from a human donor with celiac disease. The sequencing input was a duodenal biopsy.

The CDR3 DNA sequence: TGTGCCACCTGGGGTAGCTTGAGGGAACTCTTT. Translation gives CATWGSLRELF. The chain joins TRGV8 to TRGJ1 or TRGJ2. Germline loops: CDR1 VENAVY, CDR2 YDSYNSRV. This CDR3 spans 11 amino acids. J gave up 14 bases and V 5 bases, and 12 bases lay outside the gene matches.